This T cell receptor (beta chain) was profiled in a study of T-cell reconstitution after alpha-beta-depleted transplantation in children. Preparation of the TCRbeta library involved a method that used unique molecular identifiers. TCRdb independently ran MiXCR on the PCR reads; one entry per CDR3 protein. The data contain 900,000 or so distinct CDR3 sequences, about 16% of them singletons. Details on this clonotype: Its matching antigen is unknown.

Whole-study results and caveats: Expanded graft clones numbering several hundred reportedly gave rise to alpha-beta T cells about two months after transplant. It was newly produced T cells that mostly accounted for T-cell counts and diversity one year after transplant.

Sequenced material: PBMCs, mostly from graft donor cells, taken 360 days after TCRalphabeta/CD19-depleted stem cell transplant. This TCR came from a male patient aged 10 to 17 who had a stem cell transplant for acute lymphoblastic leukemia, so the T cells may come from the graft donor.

This CDR3 reads CASSLARGDPQFF. The CDR3 coding sequence is TGTGCCAGCAGTTTAGCGCGCGGTGACCCCCAGTTCTTC. The chain has TRBV12-3 or TRBV12-4 and TRBJ2-1, with D hard to call. The CDR3 consists of 13 residues. V was trimmed by 0 bases and J by 13 bases, leaving 13 bases between them.